Listed below are T cell receptor beta chains from one sample, sequenced in a study of T cell responses to AZD1222 COVID-19 vaccine. The protocol was immunoSEQ multiplex PCR, while the TCRdb copy is restricted to in-frame clones and leaves out a portion. The profile shows about 150,000 clones, under 95% of them singletons. This specimen consisted of peripheral blood, obtained on day 0 of AZD1222 vaccination. The receptors here all came from an adult in good health. Each CDR3 is given with its conserved first and last residue. A D gene is named only where the DNA matches it firmly. Clone size is given for some rows only: seen once, a few or many times, or a class if the clone is expanded.

D	J	size	V	DNA	CDR3
.	TRBJ1-1	.	TRBV19	TGTGCCAGTAGTATTGGTCTCCAGAACACTGAAGCTTTCTTT	CASSIGLQNTEAFF
TRBD1	TRBJ1-1	.	TRBV9	TGTGCCAGCAGCGTATCCGCCTCGACAGGGGGGAACACTGAAGCTTTCTTT	CASSVSASTGGNTEAFF
.	TRBJ1-3	.	TRBV6-2/TRBV6-3	TGTGCCAGCAGTGAGGACGGAGGCCACTCTGGAAACACCATATATTTT	CASSEDGGHSGNTIYF
.	TRBJ1-1	.	TRBV11-3	TGTGCCAGCAGCCCCAACAGGGCCGAGAACACTGAAGCTTTCTTT	CASSPNRAENTEAFF
.	TRBJ1-3	once	TRBV13	TGTGCCAGCAGCGCGGGGGGAAGAGGAAACACCATATATTTT	CASSAGGRGNTIYF
.	TRBJ2-7	few	TRBV6-5	TGTGCCAGCATGGGGACATTCTACGAGCAGTACTTC	CASMGTFYEQYF
TRBD1	TRBJ1-4	once	TRBV30	TGTGCCTGGAGTTATAACAGGGGTCGCTATGAAAAACTGTTTTTT	CAWSYNRGRYEKLFF
TRBD2	TRBJ2-7	.	TRBV13	TGTGCCAGCAGCTCAACCTTGGCTCGGGGAGCGGGGGGCTACGAGCAGTACTTC	CASSSTLARGAGGYEQYF
.	TRBJ1-5	.	TRBV5-1	TGCGCCAGCAGCTTGAGGGGGGACAATCAGCCCCAGCATTTT	CASSLRGDNQPQHF
TRBD1	TRBJ2-1	.	TRBV19	TGTGCCAGTGGACCCGGGACAGGGAACAATGAGCAGTTCTTC	CASGPGTGNNEQFF
.	TRBJ2-3	.	TRBV20-1	TGCAGTGCCCCCGGGGTTGGTACGCAGTATTTT	CSAPGVGTQYF
TRBD1	TRBJ1-2	.	TRBV28	TGTGCCAGCACCGAGGGAGGGGGCATTGATGGCTACACCTTC	CASTEGGGIDGYTF
.	TRBJ1-2	.	TRBV15	TGTGCCACCAGCAGAGGCTTGGGCACCATAGAGGGCTACACCTTC	CATSRGLGTIEGYTF
.	TRBJ2-5	.	TRBV3-1/TRBV3-2	TGTGCCAGCAGCCAATTCGTCGGGGAAGAGACCCAGTACTTC	CASSQFVGEETQYF
TRBD1	TRBJ1-2	.	TRBV27	TGTGCCAGCAGTCCCGTGGACAGGGCGCACTATGGCTACACCTTC	CASSPVDRAHYGYTF
TRBD1	TRBJ1-1	.	TRBV18	TGTGCCAGCTCACTCGCGGTGGAAGGGGGCCCCATCACTGAAGCTTTCTTT	CASSLAVEGGPITEAFF
.	TRBJ1-3	.	TRBV4-2	TGTGCCAGCGCAGAAAGGGGAGCATCTGGAAACACCATATATTTT	CASAERGASGNTIYF
.	TRBJ1-3	.	TRBV20-1	TGCAGTGCTGACAGGGGAAACACCATATATTTT	CSADRGNTIYF
TRBD1	TRBJ2-3	.	TRBV29-1	TGCAGCGCTAGACCGGGACAGGGGGCTGGTACGCAGTATTTT	CSARPGQGAGTQYF
.	TRBJ1-1	few	TRBV7-2	TGTGCCAGCAGCCAAGACAGCAACACTGAAGCTTTCTTT	CASSQDSNTEAFF
.	TRBJ1-5	.	TRBV30	TGTGCCTGGAGTGTACAGGGTAACGCTCAGCCCCAGCATTTT	CAWSVQGNAQPQHF
.	TRBJ1-1	.	TRBV30	TGTGCCTGGAGTCCCAATATGAACACTGAAGCTTTCTTT	CAWSPNMNTEAFF
.	TRBJ1-3	.	TRBV5-5	TGTGCCAGCAGCGAGTGGAGCTCTGGAAACACCATATATTTT	CASSEWSSGNTIYF
TRBD1	TRBJ1-2	.	TRBV28	TGTGCCAGCAGGGGACAGGCGTCCCCTAACTATGGCTACACCTTC	CASRGQASPNYGYTF
.	TRBJ2-2	.	TRBV6-4	TGTGCCAGCAGTGACTCGACCGGGGAGCTGTTTTTT	CASSDSTGELFF
.	TRBJ1-2	.	TRBV7-9	TGTGCCAGCAGCTTCGAGGGGGACTATGGCTACACCTTC	CASSFEGDYGYTF
.	TRBJ1-2	.	TRBV11-2	TGTGCCAGCAGCCCTGCCAATTGGAATGGCTACACCTTC	CASSPANWNGYTF
.	TRBJ1-2	.	TRBV6-5	TGTGCCAGCAGTTACGGCCAGGGGCACTATGGCTACACCTTC	CASSYGQGHYGYTF
.	TRBJ2-4	.	TRBV28	TGTGCCAGCAGTTTTAAAGGGGTAAACATTCAGTACTTC	CASSFKGVNIQYF
.	TRBJ1-1	few	TRBV7-9	TGTGCCAGCAGCTTGCCTCAGAACACTGAAGCTTTCTTT	CASSLPQNTEAFF
.	TRBJ1-5	.	TRBV6-5	TGTGCCAGCAGTTTAAGGGGTCAGCCCCAGCATTTT	CASSLRGQPQHF
.	TRBJ2-1	.	TRBV30	TGTGCCGGTTCGGGACTGCATTACAATGAGCAGTTCTTC	CAGSGLHYNEQFF
.	TRBJ1-1	.	TRBV11-3	TGTGCCAGCAGCTTAGATGTACGATCTGAAGCTTTCTTT	CASSLDVRSEAFF
.	TRBJ2-6	.	TRBV6-4	TGTGCCAGCAGTGACGACAGCTCTGGGGCCAACGTCCTGACTTTC	CASSDDSSGANVLTF
.	TRBJ2-3	.	TRBV28	TGTGCCAGCAGCCCCCCCCTGGTGTTTGCAGGCACAGATACGCAGTATTTT	CASSPPLVFAGTDTQYF